Listed below are T cell receptor beta chains from one sample, sequenced in a study of patients and donors after allogeneic stem cell transplantation. From the RT-PCR reads, TCRdb called clonotypes with MiXCR, one entry per CDR3 protein. The repertoire holds 50,000 to 60,000 distinct CDR3 sequences, 10% to 15% seen once, with approximately 33% in the top ten. Sequenced input: blood, either unsorted or a sorted T cell fraction (not recorded which). The receptor source for this set is a human donor who was either an allogeneic HSCT recipient or a stem cell or donor lymphocyte infusion donor (not recorded which). It is not recorded whose cells these are; they may come from a transplant donor. Each CDR3 is given with its conserved first and last residue. A D gene is named only where the DNA matches it firmly. Size is omitted from some rows. Given values are once, few, many or a class for expanded clones.

D: -
size: many
V: TRBV20-1
J: TRBJ1-1
DNA: TGCAGTGCTAGAGATCGACAGCTTAACACTGAAGCTTTCTTT
CDR3: CSARDRQLNTEAFF

D: TRBD2
size: once
V: TRBV7-9
J: TRBJ2-2
DNA: TGTGCCAGCAGCTTAACGGGAGGGCCGTCCACCGGGGAGCTGTTTTTT
CDR3: CASSLTGGPSTGELFF

D: TRBD2
size: -
V: TRBV29-1
J: TRBJ2-1
DNA: TGCAGCGCTGCTGGAGGACTAGAGTGGGGAAACGAGCAGTTCTTC
CDR3: CSAAGGLEWGNEQFF

D: -
size: few
V: TRBV29-1
J: TRBJ2-6
DNA: TGCAGCGTTGCCGGTACCGGGGCCAACGTCCTGACTTTC
CDR3: CSVAGTGANVLTF

D: TRBD1
size: many
V: TRBV12-3/TRBV12-4
J: TRBJ2-2
DNA: TGTGCCAGCAGCCTACAGGGGTCCAACACCGGGGAGCTGTTTTTT
CDR3: CASSLQGSNTGELFF

D: -
size: many
V: TRBV29-1
J: TRBJ1-2
DNA: TGCAGCGTCTGGGATGTTTCCGGCTTCTATGGCTACACCTTC
CDR3: CSVWDVSGFYGYTF

D: TRBD1
size: few
V: TRBV10-2
J: TRBJ2-3
DNA: TGCGCCAGCAGATTCGACAGGGGGAGCACAGATACGCAGTATTTT
CDR3: CASRFDRGSTDTQYF

D: TRBD1
size: -
V: TRBV5-5
J: TRBJ2-1
DNA: TGTGCCAGCAGCTGGGGCTCGGGACAGGGTCTTAATGAGCAGTTCTTC
CDR3: CASSWGSGQGLNEQFF

D: TRBD1
size: -
V: TRBV10-3
J: TRBJ2-7
DNA: TGTGCCATCAGTGACCCAGGACAGGGCTCCTACGAGCAGTACTTC
CDR3: CAISDPGQGSYEQYF

D: -
size: many
V: TRBV20-1
J: TRBJ1-2
DNA: TGCAGTGGAATGGGGGCCGCTTCGTATGGCTACACCTTC
CDR3: CSGMGAASYGYTF

D: TRBD1
size: many
V: TRBV7-9
J: TRBJ1-2
DNA: TGTGCCAGCAGCTTCTCGGGACAGGGCATTTTGAACTATGGCTACACCTTC
CDR3: CASSFSGQGILNYGYTF

D: -
size: many
V: TRBV29-1
J: TRBJ1-6
DNA: TGCAGCGTACGAACAGGGTTGGATTCACCCCTCCACTTT
CDR3: CSVRTGLDSPLHF

D: TRBD2
size: -
V: TRBV7-3
J: TRBJ2-1
DNA: TGTGCCAGCAGCTTAGCGGGAGGTTTCGATGAGCAGTTCTTC
CDR3: CASSLAGGFDEQFF

D: -
size: many
V: TRBV7-6
J: TRBJ2-7
DNA: TGTGCCAGCAGCTTAGGTCAGTCACCCTCCTACGAGCAGTACTTC
CDR3: CASSLGQSPSYEQYF

D: -
size: many
V: TRBV30
J: TRBJ1-5
DNA: TGTGCCTGGAGTCTCGGACAGTTCAATCAGCCCCAGCATTTT
CDR3: CAWSLGQFNQPQHF

D: -
size: -
V: TRBV5-1
J: TRBJ2-5
DNA: TGCGCCAGCAGCGAGTTGGCTCAAGAGACCCAGTACTTC
CDR3: CASSELAQETQYF

D: -
size: -
V: TRBV7-6
J: TRBJ1-1
DNA: TGTGCCAGCAGCTTGGGCGGGGGTTCGAACACTGAAGCTTTCTTT
CDR3: CASSLGGGSNTEAFF

D: -
size: few
V: TRBV18
J: TRBJ2-5
DNA: TGTGCCAGCTCACCGAGAGTTGGAGGGGACGCCCAAGAGACCCAGTACTTC
CDR3: CASSPRVGGDAQETQYF

D: TRBD1
size: many
V: TRBV20-1
J: TRBJ1-6
DNA: TGCAGTGCTAGAGGACCATGGGACAGCCCTTATAATTCACCCCTCCACTTT
CDR3: CSARGPWDSPYNSPLHF

D: TRBD1
size: many
V: TRBV15
J: TRBJ1-4
DNA: TGTGCCACCAGCAGACCCGGGACAGAACTACCAACTAATGAAAAACTGTTTTTT
CDR3: CATSRPGTELPTNEKLFF

D: -
size: -
V: TRBV18
J: TRBJ2-7
DNA: TGTGCCAGCTCACCACTTCCGTACGAGCAGTACTTC
CDR3: CASSPLPYEQYF